This TCR beta chain derives from a study of T cell repertoires in cytomegalovirus infection. About the research overall: Well-studied HLA-B-restricted epitopes and recently identified HLA-C-restricted epitopes of CMV were both used in the study.

TCRdb fed the reads into MiXCR, producing one record per CDR3 protein. The table has about 400,000 distinct CDR3 sequences, just under 35% seen once. Worth noting for this clonotype: Its antigen is still unknown.

This CDR3 region has 15 residues. Trimming cost V 6 bases and J 5 bases, with 17 bases left between them. CDR1 and CDR2 from the germline V gene are MNHNS and SASEGT. The source is a human donor in good health (CMV status not recorded). Some clones in this sample may be carry-over from other donors' samples. The material sequenced was cultured PBMCs, taken from culture after CMV antigen stimulation. This chain links TRBV6-1 with TRBJ1-3; D might be TRBD1 (5 bases). This CDR3 is CASSPSGGGRNTIYF. The CDR3 coding sequence is TGTGCCAGCAGCCCGAGTGGGGGAGGGCGAAACACCATATATTTT.